These 3 T cell receptor beta chains share one sample of origin, sequenced in a study of blood T cells in healthy people across ages. Through a sample-barcoded 5' primer and a J-beta primer mix, a second PCR was run for about 6 to 11 cycles. TCRdb re-called the 5' RACE reads with MiXCR, one entry per CDR3 protein. Among approximately 880,000 distinct CDR3 sequences listed, roughly 52% were seen once. Material: blood. All receptors come from a man aged 25-40 years in good health.

The chain carries TRBV20-1 and TRBJ2-1; 9 positions agree with TRBD2. The V gene's germline CDR1 is DFQATT and CDR2 SNEGSKA (reference sequence). V gave up 2 bases and J gave up 7 bases; unmatched junction bases: 9. There are 15 residues in the CDR3. DNA for the CDR3: TGCAGTGCTAGACCAAGCGGGGGGACCTTTAATGAGCAGTTCTTC. It yields the protein CSARPSGGTFNEQFF.

This clonotype was found many times. The J gene is TRBJ2-7, the V gene TRBV7-2; no clear D gene. The V end was cut by 5 bases, the J end by 1 base, with 6 bases between. The CDR3 spans 12 residues. Germline V gene lookup returns CDR1 SGHTA and CDR2 FQGNSA. The CDR3 nucleotides read TGTGCCAGCAGCCCGGGTTCCTACGAGCAGTACTTC. Its protein is CASSPGSYEQYF.

The chain combines TRBV3-1 with TRBJ2-3; D ambiguous. V lost 1 base to trimming and J lost 1 base, with 12 bases between them. This CDR3 is 16 amino acids long. Germline V gene data show CDR1 as LGHDT and CDR2 as YNNKEL (reference sequence). In DNA form, the CDR3 reads TGTGCCAGCAGCCAAGCGAGGAAGATTCGCACAGATACGCAGTATTTT. Protein: CASSQARKIRTDTQYF.